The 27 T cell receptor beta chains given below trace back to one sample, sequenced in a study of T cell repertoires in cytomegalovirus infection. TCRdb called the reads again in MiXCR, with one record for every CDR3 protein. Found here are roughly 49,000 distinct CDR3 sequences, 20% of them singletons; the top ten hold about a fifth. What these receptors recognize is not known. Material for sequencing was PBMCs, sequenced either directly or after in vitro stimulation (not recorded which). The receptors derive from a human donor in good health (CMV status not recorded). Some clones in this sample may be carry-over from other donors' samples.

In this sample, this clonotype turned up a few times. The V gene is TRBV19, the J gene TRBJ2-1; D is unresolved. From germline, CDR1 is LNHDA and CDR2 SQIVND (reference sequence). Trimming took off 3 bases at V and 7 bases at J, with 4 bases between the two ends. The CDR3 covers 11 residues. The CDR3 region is CASSMGNEQFF. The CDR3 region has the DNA TGTGCCAGTAGTATGGGGAATGAGCAGTTCTTC.

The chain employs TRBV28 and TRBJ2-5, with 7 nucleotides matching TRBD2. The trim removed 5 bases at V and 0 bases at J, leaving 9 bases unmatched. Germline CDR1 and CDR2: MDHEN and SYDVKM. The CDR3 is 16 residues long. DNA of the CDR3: TGTGCCAGCAGTCCGCCCTCCGGGAGGAACCAAGAGACCCAGTACTTC. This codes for CASSPPSGRNQETQYF.

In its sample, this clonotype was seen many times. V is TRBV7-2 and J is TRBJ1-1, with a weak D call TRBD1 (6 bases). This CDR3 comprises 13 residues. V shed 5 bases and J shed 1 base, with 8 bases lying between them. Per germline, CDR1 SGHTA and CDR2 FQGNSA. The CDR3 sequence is CASSGQPNTEAFF. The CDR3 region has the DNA TGTGCCAGCAGCGGACAGCCGAACACTGAAGCTTTCTTT.

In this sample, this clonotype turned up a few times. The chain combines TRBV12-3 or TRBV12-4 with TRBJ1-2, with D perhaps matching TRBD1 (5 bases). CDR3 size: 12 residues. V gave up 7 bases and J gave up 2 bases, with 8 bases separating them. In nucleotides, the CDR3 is TGTGCCAGCACGCCAGGGAACTATGGCTACACCTTC. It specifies CASTPGNYGYTF.

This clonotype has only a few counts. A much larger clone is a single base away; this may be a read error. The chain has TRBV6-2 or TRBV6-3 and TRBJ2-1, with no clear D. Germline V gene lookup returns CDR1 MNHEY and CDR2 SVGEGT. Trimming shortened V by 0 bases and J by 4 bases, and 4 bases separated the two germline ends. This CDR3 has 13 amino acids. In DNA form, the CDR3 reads TGTGCCAGCAGTTACTCTGTTTACAATGAGCAGTTCTTC. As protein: CASSYSVYNEQFF.

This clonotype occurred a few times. Here the CDR3 DNA reads TGTGCCAGCAGTCCGGGGTGGGGACAAGAGACCCAGTACTTC. Translation: CASSPGWGQETQYF. The V and J genes are TRBV27 and TRBJ2-5, with D possibly TRBD2 on 5 matching bases. CDR3 size: 14 residues. V was trimmed by 5 bases and J by 2 bases, leaving 12 bases between them. CDR1 and CDR2 from the germline V gene are MNHEY and SMNVEV (reference sequence).

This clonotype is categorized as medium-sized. CDR3 amino acids: CASSQAKPGGGANTEAFF. As DNA, the CDR3 is TGTGCCAGCAGCCAAGCCAAGCCGGGGGGGGGGGCGAACACTGAAGCTTTCTTT. This chain links TRBV14 with TRBJ1-1; maybe TRBD1 (6 bases). CDR3 length: 18 amino acids. With 1 base removed from V and 1 base from J, the gap between germline ends came to 19 bases. Germline-derived CDR1 and CDR2 are SGHDN and FVKESK. The variable domain in full, completed from reference TRBV14 and TRBJ1-1, reads EAGVTQFPSHSVIEKGQTVTLRCDPISGHDNLYWYRRVMGKEIKFLLHFVKESKQDESGMPNNRFLAERTGGTYSTLKVQPAELEDSGVYFCASSQAKPGGGANTEAFFGQGTRLTVV.

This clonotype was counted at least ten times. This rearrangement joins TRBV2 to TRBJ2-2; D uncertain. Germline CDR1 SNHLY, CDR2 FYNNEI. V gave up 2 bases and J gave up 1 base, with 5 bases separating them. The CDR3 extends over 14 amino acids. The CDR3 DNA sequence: TGTGCCAGCAGTGAATTACAGAACACCGGGGAGCTGTTTTTT. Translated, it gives CASSELQNTGELFF.

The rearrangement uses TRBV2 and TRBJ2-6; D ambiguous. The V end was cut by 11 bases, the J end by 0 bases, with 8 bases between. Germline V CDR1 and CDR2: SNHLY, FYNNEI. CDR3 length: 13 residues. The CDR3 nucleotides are TGTGCCCCAGGATTCTCTGGGGCCAACGTCCTGACTTTC. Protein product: CAPGFSGANVLTF.

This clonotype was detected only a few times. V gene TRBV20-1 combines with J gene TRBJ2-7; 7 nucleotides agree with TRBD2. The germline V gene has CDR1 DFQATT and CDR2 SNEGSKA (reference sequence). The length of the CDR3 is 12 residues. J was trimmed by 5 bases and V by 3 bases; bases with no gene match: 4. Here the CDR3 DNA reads TGCAGTGCTAGTGGGGGGGGGGACGAGCAGTACTTC. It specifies CSASGGGDEQYF.

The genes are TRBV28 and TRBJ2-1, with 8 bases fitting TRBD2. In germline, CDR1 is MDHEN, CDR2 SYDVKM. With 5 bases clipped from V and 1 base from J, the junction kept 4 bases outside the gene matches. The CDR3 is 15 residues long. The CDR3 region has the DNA TGTGCCAGCAGTCTACTAGCGGTATCCTACAATGAGCAGTTCTTC. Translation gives CASSLLAVSYNEQFF.

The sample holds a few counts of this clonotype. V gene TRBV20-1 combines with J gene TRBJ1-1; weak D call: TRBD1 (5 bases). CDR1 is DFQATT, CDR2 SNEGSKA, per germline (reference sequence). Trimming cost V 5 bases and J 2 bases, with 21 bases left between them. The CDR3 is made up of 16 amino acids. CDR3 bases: TGCAGTGCTCCCGACAGATATAAGGTCATTAACACTGAAGCTTTCTTT. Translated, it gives CSAPDRYKVINTEAFF.

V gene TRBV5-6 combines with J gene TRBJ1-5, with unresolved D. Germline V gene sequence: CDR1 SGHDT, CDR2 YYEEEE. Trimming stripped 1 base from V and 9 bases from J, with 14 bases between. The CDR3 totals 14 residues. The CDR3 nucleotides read TGTGCCAGCAGCTTGAGGGTTACGGGCGGGCCCCAGCATTTT. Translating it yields CASSLRVTGGPQHF.

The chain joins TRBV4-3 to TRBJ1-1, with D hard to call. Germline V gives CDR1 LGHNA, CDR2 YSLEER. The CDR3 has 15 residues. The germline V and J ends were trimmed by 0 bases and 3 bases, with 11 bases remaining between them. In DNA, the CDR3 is TGCGCCAGCAGCCAAGAATCCGGGGAGGACACTGAAGCTTTCTTT. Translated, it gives CASSQESGEDTEAFF.

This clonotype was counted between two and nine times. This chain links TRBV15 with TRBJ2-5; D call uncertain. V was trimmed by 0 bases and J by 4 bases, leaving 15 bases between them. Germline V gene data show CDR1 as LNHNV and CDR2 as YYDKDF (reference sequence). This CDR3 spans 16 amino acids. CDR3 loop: CATSRDRDKGRETQYF. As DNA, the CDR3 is TGTGCCACCAGCAGAGATCGAGACAAAGGGCGAGAGACCCAGTACTTC.

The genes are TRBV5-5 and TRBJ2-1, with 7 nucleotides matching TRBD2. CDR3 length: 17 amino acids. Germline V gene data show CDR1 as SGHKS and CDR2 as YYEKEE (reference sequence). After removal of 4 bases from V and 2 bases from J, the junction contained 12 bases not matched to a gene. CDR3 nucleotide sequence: TGTGCCAGCAGCCCGGGGAGGGGCTACAGCGCCTACAATGAGCAGTTCTTC. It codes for CASSPGRGYSAYNEQFF.

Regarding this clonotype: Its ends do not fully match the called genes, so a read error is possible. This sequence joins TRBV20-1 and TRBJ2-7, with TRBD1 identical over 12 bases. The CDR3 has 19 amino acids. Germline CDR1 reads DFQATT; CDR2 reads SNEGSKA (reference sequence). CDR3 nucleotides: TGCAGTGCTAGAGATAGCCCCGGGACAGGGGGCGCGATCTCCCACGAGCAGTACTTC. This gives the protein CSARDSPGTGGAISHEQYF.

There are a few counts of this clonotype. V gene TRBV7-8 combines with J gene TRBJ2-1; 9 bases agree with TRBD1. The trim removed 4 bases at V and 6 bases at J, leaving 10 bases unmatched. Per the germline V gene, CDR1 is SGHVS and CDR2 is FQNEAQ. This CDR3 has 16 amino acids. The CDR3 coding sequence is TGTGCCAGCAGCTCGCGGACAGGGGAGGAAGGCAATGAGCAGTTCTTC. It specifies CASSSRTGEEGNEQFF.

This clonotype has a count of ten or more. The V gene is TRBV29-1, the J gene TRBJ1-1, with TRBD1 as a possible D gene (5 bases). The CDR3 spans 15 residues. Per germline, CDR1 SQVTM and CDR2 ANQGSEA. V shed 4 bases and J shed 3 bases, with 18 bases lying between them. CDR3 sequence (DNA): TGCAGCGTTGGTAGGGACCTAAATTTGGACACTGAAGCTTTCTTT. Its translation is CSVGRDLNLDTEAFF.

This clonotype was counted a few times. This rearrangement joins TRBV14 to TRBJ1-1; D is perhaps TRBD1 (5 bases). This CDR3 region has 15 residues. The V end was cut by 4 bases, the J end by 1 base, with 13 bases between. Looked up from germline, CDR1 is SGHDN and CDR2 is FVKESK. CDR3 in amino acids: CASSLYDSQNTEAFF. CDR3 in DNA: TGTGCCAGCAGCCTATATGACAGCCAGAACACTGAAGCTTTCTTT.

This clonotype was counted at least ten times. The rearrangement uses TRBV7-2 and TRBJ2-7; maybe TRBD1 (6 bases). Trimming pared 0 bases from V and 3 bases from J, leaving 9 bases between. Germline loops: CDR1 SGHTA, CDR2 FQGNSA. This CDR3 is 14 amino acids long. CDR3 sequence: CASSLAWDIYEQYF. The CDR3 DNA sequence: TGTGCCAGCAGCTTAGCATGGGACATCTACGAGCAGTACTTC.

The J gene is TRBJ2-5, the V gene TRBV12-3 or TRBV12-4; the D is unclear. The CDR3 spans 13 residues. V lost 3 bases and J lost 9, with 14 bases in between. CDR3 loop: CASSLSSTSAQYF. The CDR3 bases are TGTGCCAGCAGTTTGTCCTCGACATCGGCCCAGTACTTC.

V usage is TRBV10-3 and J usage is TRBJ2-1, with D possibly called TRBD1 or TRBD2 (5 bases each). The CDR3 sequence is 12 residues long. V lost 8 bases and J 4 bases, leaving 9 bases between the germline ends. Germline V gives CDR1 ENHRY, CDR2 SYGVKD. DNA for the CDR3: TGTGCCATCCGGGACGGATACAATGAGCAGTTCTTC. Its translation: CAIRDGYNEQFF.

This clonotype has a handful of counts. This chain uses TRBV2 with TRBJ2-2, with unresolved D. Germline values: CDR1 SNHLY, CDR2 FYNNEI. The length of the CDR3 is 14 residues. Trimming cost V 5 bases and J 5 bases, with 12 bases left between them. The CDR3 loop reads CASSPRPGTGELFF. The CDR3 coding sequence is TGTGCCAGCAGTCCACGACCGGGTACCGGGGAGCTGTTTTTT.

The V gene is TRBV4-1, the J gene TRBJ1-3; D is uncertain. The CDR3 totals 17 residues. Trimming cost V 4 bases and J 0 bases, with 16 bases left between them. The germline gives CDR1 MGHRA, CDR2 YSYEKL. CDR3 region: CASSPLEGASSGNTIYF. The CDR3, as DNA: TGCGCCAGCAGCCCCTTGGAAGGAGCCTCCTCTGGAAACACCATATATTTT.

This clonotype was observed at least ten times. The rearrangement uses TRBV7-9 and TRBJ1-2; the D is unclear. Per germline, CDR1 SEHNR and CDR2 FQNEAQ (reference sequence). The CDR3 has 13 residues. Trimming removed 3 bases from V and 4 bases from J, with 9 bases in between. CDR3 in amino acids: CASSFGQSYGYTF. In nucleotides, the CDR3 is TGTGCCAGCAGCTTCGGTCAGAGCTATGGCTACACCTTC.

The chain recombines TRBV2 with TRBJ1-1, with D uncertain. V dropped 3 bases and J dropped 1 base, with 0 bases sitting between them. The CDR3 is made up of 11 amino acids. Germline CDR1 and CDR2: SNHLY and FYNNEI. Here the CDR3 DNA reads TGTGCCAGCAGTGAGAACACTGAAGCTTTCTTT. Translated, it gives CASSENTEAFF.